The rows below give T cell receptor beta chains drawn from one sample of a study of technical replicates of blood from a handful of donors. Only in-frame clones appear in the TCRdb table, and some are missing; sequencing was by immunoSEQ multiplex PCR. The sample consists of about 100,000 clones, roughly 95% of them appearing once. The sample consisted of T cells isolated from PBMCs. The receptors here all came from a human donor in good health. Both conserved end residues are part of each CDR3. D genes are given only for firm matches. A clone size is listed for some rows: how often the clone was seen (once, few, many), or a class if it is expanded.

D	size	J	V	CDR3	DNA
NA	NA	TRBJ1-1	TRBV6-4	CASSDSLGTEAFF	TGTGCCAGCAGTGACTCACTAGGGACTGAAGCTTTCTTT
NA	once	TRBJ1-5	TRBV11-2	CASRDPSAGKWEGHQPQHF	TGTGCCAGCAGGGATCCCTCAGCTGGAAAGTGGGAGGGCCATCAGCCCCAGCATTTT
NA	NA	TRBJ2-3	TRBV4-3	CASSQDGEFTDTQYF	TGCGCCAGCAGCCAAGATGGGGAGTTCACAGATACGCAGTATTTT
NA	few	TRBJ1-1	TRBV7-2	CASSFSRGNTEAFF	TGTGCCAGCAGCTTCTCCAGGGGGAACACTGAAGCTTTCTTT
NA	NA	TRBJ1-2	TRBV27	CASSSTRDRSGYTF	TGTGCCAGCAGCAGCACCCGGGATAGGAGTGGCTACACCTTC
NA	NA	TRBJ2-1	TRBV5-6	CASRAIPYNEQFF	TGTGCCAGCAGGGCAATCCCCTACAATGAGCAGTTCTTC
NA	NA	TRBJ2-7	TRBV7-6	CASSLQSTYEQYF	TGTGCCAGCAGCTTACAATCAACCTACGAGCAGTACTTC
TRBD2	NA	TRBJ2-7	TRBV5-6	CASRELAGGNEQYF	TGTGCCAGCAGAGAACTAGCGGGAGGTAACGAGCAGTACTTC
TRBD1	NA	TRBJ2-1	TRBV6-6	CASSYRGQGVNEQFF	TGTGCCAGCAGTTACAGAGGACAGGGCGTGAATGAGCAGTTCTTC
TRBD1	NA	TRBJ1-4	TRBV19	CASSGQGRANEKLFF	TGTGCCAGTTCCGGACAGGGACGGGCAAATGAAAAACTGTTTTTT
TRBD1	NA	TRBJ2-2	TRBV7-6	CASSLFGQGHTGELFF	TGTGCCAGCAGCTTATTCGGACAGGGACACACCGGGGAGCTGTTTTTT